This T cell receptor (beta chain) was identified in a study of blood T cell repertoires in COVID-19. Whole-study context: Collection of acute and convalescent COVID-19 samples took place in the United States, Italy and Spain.

Using immunoSEQ multiplex PCR, the repertoire was profiled, and TCRdb retains in-frame clones only, with some absent. The repertoire holds about 400,000 clones, with about nine tenths as singletons. This clone was recorded a few times. Each participant's cohort was designated according to participant-reported clinical history. The CDR3 totals 13 residues. Trimming stripped 6 bases from V and 4 bases from J, with 12 bases between. CDR1 and CDR2 from the germline V gene are SNHLY and FYNNEI. V gene TRBV2 combines with J gene TRBJ1-2; D call uncertain. What was sequenced was PBMCs or T cells enriched from blood (not recorded which). This receptor was obtained from a woman in her thirties who had recovered from COVID-19. In DNA, the CDR3 is TGTGCCAGCAGGGAGTCGGCCCTCTATGGCTACACCTTC. Translated, it gives CASRESALYGYTF.